This T cell receptor beta chain is from a study of CD8 T cells in ankylosing spondylitis. Study-level results: Characteristic of ankylosing spondylitis blood, it appeared, was a TCR beta motif comprising roughly eight highly homologous variants. Reactive arthritis synovial fluid and blood previously showed some of these motif variants.

This clonotype was picked up a small number of times. The antigen is undetermined. In TCRdb, the 5' RACE reads were re-called with MiXCR into one record per CDR3 protein. The sample lists 130,000 or so distinct CDR3 sequences; 17% were seen once. The sequenced material came from blood, either unsorted or a sorted T cell fraction (not recorded which). This clonotype originated in a male donor with ankylosing spondylitis.

CDR3 amino acids: CASSFQGTNTGELFF. CDR3 nucleotides: TGTGCCAGCAGTTTTCAGGGGACCAACACCGGGGAGCTGTTTTTT. The chain is built from TRBV12-3 or TRBV12-4 and TRBJ2-2; tentatively, D is TRBD1 (6 bases). V lost 3 bases to trimming and J lost 2 bases, with 10 bases between them. The CDR3 loop spans 15 amino acids.